This T cell receptor (beta chain) was profiled in a study of blood T cell repertoires in COVID-19. On the study more broadly: The samples span acute and convalescent COVID-19 from the United States, Italy and Spain.

Original analysis: Amplified reference gene primers provided the basis for estimating nucleated cell counts. The data were produced by immunoSEQ multiplex PCR, yet TCRdb's version contains in-frame clones alone and is incomplete. D and trimming were read from the DNA, whereas the V and J calls and clone size are those reported in that table. Of about 170,000 clones detected, 85% to 90% appear once; the ten largest clones hold roughly 0.53%. Patients at the Seattle site were enrolled during active infection and followed longitudinally. V lost 5 bases to trimming and J lost 1 base, with 12 bases between them. The CDR3 runs to 16 residues. Germline CDR1 and CDR2: SGHTA and FQGTGA.

This chain uses TRBV7-3 with TRBJ2-6; D ambiguous. Sequencing was done on a sample of peripheral blood. The source is a man aged 55 to 69 with COVID-19, enrolled during active disease. The CDR3 DNA is TGTGCCAGCAGCAAAACACCCTCATCTGGGGCCAACGTCCTGACTTTC. It translates to CASSKTPSSGANVLTF.